Listed below are T cell receptor beta chains from one sample, sequenced in a study of blood T cell repertoires in COVID-19. Sequencing was performed with immunoSEQ multiplex PCR; in TCRdb, only in-frame clones are kept and a portion is missing. The table lists approximately 200,000 clones, roughly 85% of them singletons, with about 10% in the top ten. The material sequenced was PBMCs or T cells enriched from blood (not recorded which). These receptors were obtained from a man younger than 40 who had recovered from COVID-19. The CDR3 runs from the conserved cysteine through the conserved F or W. D genes are given only for firm matches. The listing skips clone size in some rows; elsewhere it reads once, few, many or a size class.

>TRBJ2-1|-|TRBV12-5|TRBD2
CASGTLAGGLNEQFF
TGTGCTAGTGGAACACTAGCGGGGGGGTTAAATGAGCAGTTCTTC
>TRBJ1-5|-|TRBV6-2/TRBV6-3|TRBD1
CASSFLTGTFQPQHF
TGTGCCAGCAGCTTCTTGACAGGGACTTTCCAGCCCCAGCATTTT
>TRBJ1-2|-|TRBV19|-
CASSKQVGGYTF
TGTGCCAGTAGTAAACAGGTCGGTGGCTACACCTTC
>TRBJ2-7|-|TRBV27|TRBD1
CASSYQLRDRPYEQYF
TGTGCCAGCAGTTATCAACTGAGGGACAGGCCTTACGAGCAGTACTTC
>TRBJ1-2|-|TRBV5-1|-
CASSFDRSYGYTF
TGCGCCAGCAGCTTCGACAGGAGCTATGGCTACACCTTC
>TRBJ1-1|-|TRBV28|TRBD1
CASIMGAGGKAEAFF
TGTGCCAGCATCATGGGGGCAGGGGGTAAGGCTGAAGCTTTCTTT
>TRBJ2-7|-|TRBV13|-
CASSPSPHYEQYF
TGTGCCAGCAGCCCAAGCCCTCATTACGAGCAGTACTTC
>TRBJ2-3|-|TRBV5-1|-
CASSLGGASTDTQYF
TGCGCCAGCAGCTTGGGCGGGGCTAGCACAGATACGCAGTATTTT
>TRBJ1-2|-|TRBV12-3/TRBV12-4|-
CASRVTGYYGYTF
TGTGCCAGCAGAGTAACAGGGTACTATGGCTACACCTTC
>TRBJ1-6|-|TRBV7-9|-
CASSIRSLGSSYNSPLHF
TGTGCCAGCAGCATTAGATCTCTGGGGAGCTCCTATAATTCACCCCTCCACTTT
>TRBJ2-3|-|TRBV7-9|-
CASSDRGESDTQYF
TGTGCCAGCAGCGACCGCGGGGAGTCAGATACGCAGTATTTT
>TRBJ1-1|-|TRBV7-9|-
CASSLGPTGGNTEAFF
TGTGCCAGCAGCTTAGGACCCACCGGGGGGAACACTGAAGCTTTCTTT
>TRBJ2-6|-|TRBV7-2|-
CASSFRFGGANVLTF
TGTGCCAGCAGCTTCCGGTTTGGTGGGGCCAACGTCCTGACTTTC
>TRBJ2-1|-|TRBV19|-
CASRDSYNEQFF
TGTGCCAGTAGGGACAGCTACAATGAGCAGTTCTTC
>TRBJ2-1|-|TRBV12-5|-
CASGPQGLEQFF
TGTGCTAGTGGTCCCCAGGGGCTCGAGCAGTTCTTC
>TRBJ1-5|-|TRBV7-4|-
CPSSPGYGGGSNQPQHF
TGTCCCAGCAGCCCCGGATACGGGGGGGGCAGCAATCAGCCCCAGCATTTT
>TRBJ2-7|-|TRBV24-1|-
CATSGGKEQYF
TGTGCCACCAGTGGAGGAAAGGAGCAGTACTTC
>TRBJ2-7|-|TRBV7-8|TRBD2
CASSLIGGRIYEQYF
TGTGCCAGCAGCTTAATTGGCGGGAGGATTTACGAGCAGTACTTC
>TRBJ2-7|-|TRBV6-2/TRBV6-3|TRBD1
CASSYQMDRGTYEQYF
TGTGCCAGCAGTTATCAGATGGACAGGGGCACCTACGAGCAGTACTTC
>TRBJ1-3|-|TRBV5-1|-
CASSLGVNSGNTIYF
TGCGCCAGCAGCTTAGGGGTAAACTCTGGAAACACCATATATTTT
>TRBJ1-2|-|TRBV12-5|TRBD1
CASGSPGQLVLNYGYTF
TGTGCTAGTGGTTCGCCGGGACAGTTGGTTCTTAACTATGGCTACACCTTC
>TRBJ1-3|-|TRBV6-9|-
CASNKGGPYF
TGTGCCAGCAACAAGGGGGGGCCATATTTT
>TRBJ1-6|-|TRBV27|TRBD1
CASSPGTGATPLHF
TGTGCCAGCAGTCCGGGGACAGGGGCGACACCCCTCCACTTT
>TRBJ2-5|-|TRBV28|TRBD1
CASSTRDRFQETQYF
TGTGCCAGCAGTACCCGGGACAGATTCCAAGAGACCCAGTACTTC
>TRBJ2-3|-|TRBV7-9|-
CASKEAVFTDTQYF
TGTGCCAGTAAGGAGGCGGTATTCACAGATACGCAGTATTTT
>TRBJ2-5|-|TRBV7-9|-
CASSDLLASGETQYF
TGTGCCAGCAGCGACCTCTTGGCCTCAGGGGAGACCCAGTACTTC
>TRBJ1-2|-|TRBV5-4|-
CASSQEDIYGYTF
TGTGCCAGCAGCCAAGAGGACATCTATGGCTACACCTTC
>TRBJ2-7|few|TRBV5-1|TRBD1
CASSLATGGAYEQYF
TGCGCCAGCAGCTTGGCGACAGGGGGTGCTTACGAGCAGTACTTC
>TRBJ2-3|-|TRBV24-1|-
CATSDFGDRSTDTQYF
TGTGCCACCAGTGATTTTGGAGACAGGAGCACAGATACGCAGTATTTT
>TRBJ1-5|-|TRBV5-5|-
CASSLATGINNQPQHF
TGTGCCAGCAGCTTGGCAACAGGGATTAACAATCAGCCCCAGCATTTT
>TRBJ2-2|-|TRBV7-2|TRBD2
CASSPGLNTGELFF
TGTGCCAGCAGCCCGGGACTAAACACCGGGGAGCTGTTTTTT
>TRBJ2-1|-|TRBV10-1|-
CASSLEFTQFF
TGCGCCAGCAGTCTGGAGTTCACGCAGTTCTTC
>TRBJ2-1|-|TRBV5-1|TRBD2
CASSLETGGYNEQFF
TGCGCCAGCAGCTTGGAAACGGGAGGTTACAATGAGCAGTTCTTC
>TRBJ1-5|-|TRBV27|TRBD1
CASSRQGTSNQPQHF
TGTGCCAGCAGTCGACAGGGGACCAGTAATCAGCCCCAGCATTTT
>TRBJ2-1|-|TRBV20-1|TRBD2
CSASSLAGVIKDGSYNEQFF
TGCAGTGCTAGTTCCCTAGCGGGAGTTATCAAGGATGGCTCCTACAATGAGCAGTTCTTC
>TRBJ1-2|-|TRBV19|TRBD1
CASSFRGLGYTF
TGTGCCAGTAGTTTCAGGGGGCTGGGCTACACCTTC
>TRBJ2-1|-|TRBV5-1|TRBD2
CASGTGTSGKGEQFF
TGCGCCAGCGGTACCGGGACTAGCGGGAAGGGTGAGCAGTTCTTC
>TRBJ1-5|-|TRBV12-3/TRBV12-4|TRBD1
CASSQGEDQPQHF
TGTGCCAGCAGTCAGGGGGAGGATCAGCCCCAGCATTTT
>TRBJ1-2|-|TRBV28|TRBD1
CASSSQGASGYTF
TGTGCCAGCAGTTCCCAGGGGGCGAGTGGCTACACCTTC
>TRBJ1-6|-|TRBV7-2|-
CASSGRGNSPLHF
TGTGCCAGCAGCGGACGGGGTAATTCACCCCTCCACTTT
>TRBJ2-1|-|TRBV6-5|-
CASSRRTPYNEQFF
TGTGCCAGCAGCCGAAGGACTCCTTACAATGAGCAGTTCTTC
>TRBJ2-1|-|TRBV3-1/TRBV3-2|-
CASSRGDNEQFF
TGTGCCAGCAGCCGGGGGGATAATGAGCAGTTCTTC
>TRBJ2-5|-|TRBV5-4|TRBD2
CASSPDAGVETQYF
TGTGCCAGCAGTCCCGACGCGGGGGTGGAGACCCAGTACTTC
>TRBJ2-1|-|TRBV6-2/TRBV6-3|-
CASSYGREPNEQFF
TGTGCCAGCAGTTACGGGCGGGAACCCAATGAGCAGTTCTTC
>TRBJ2-2|-|TRBV28|TRBD1
CASGTGGAYTGELFF
TGTGCCAGCGGGACAGGGGGCGCTTACACCGGGGAGCTGTTTTTT
>TRBJ2-7|-|TRBV10-3|TRBD1
CAISDSGDRGRPTQYF
TGTGCCATCAGTGATTCGGGGGACAGGGGGCGGCCTACGCAGTACTTC
>TRBJ1-1|few|TRBV5-1|-
CASSLGHAATFF
TGCGCCAGCAGCTTGGGCCATGCTGCTACTTTCTTT
>TRBJ2-2|-|TRBV4-1|-
CASSLLRRGDGELFF
TGCGCCAGCAGTCTTCTGAGGAGAGGCGACGGGGAGCTGTTTTTT
>TRBJ1-1|-|TRBV11-2|-
CASSLGAWTEAFF
TGTGCCAGCAGCTTGGGGGCGTGGACTGAAGCTTTCTTT
>TRBJ1-1|-|TRBV6-5|-
CASSYRSDSRTEAFF
TGTGCCAGCAGTTATCGTTCGGACAGCCGCACTGAAGCTTTCTTT
>TRBJ2-5|-|TRBV3-1/TRBV3-2|-
CASSRSSAGETQYF
TGTGCCAGCAGCCGAAGCTCGGCGGGAGAGACCCAGTACTTC
>TRBJ2-3|-|TRBV9|-
CASSVGGVPDTQYF
TGTGCCAGCAGCGTAGGGGGCGTTCCAGATACGCAGTATTTT
>TRBJ2-7|-|TRBV29-1|TRBD1
CSVQDRGYEQYF
TGCAGCGTGCAGGACAGGGGTTACGAGCAGTACTTC
>TRBJ1-1|-|TRBV11-2|-
CASSFEGGTEAFF
TGTGCCAGCAGCTTTGAAGGGGGCACTGAAGCTTTCTTT